This T cell receptor (beta chain) was profiled in a study of human CD8 memory T cell subsets. The CDR3 sequence is 16 residues long. UMI-labeled 5' RACE was used, and it produced the TCR beta libraries. Using the 5' RACE reads, TCRdb records one entry per CDR3 protein without DNA. The repertoire table contains 9,000 to 15,000 distinct CDR3 sequences. This chain joins TRBV12-3 or TRBV12-4 and TRBJ2-5; the D call from TCRdb, TRBD1, cannot be confirmed without DNA. The TCR comes from a human donor in good health. Sequencing was carried out using CD8+ T cells from PBMCs. CDR3 sequence: CASSLSGTGLQETQYF.